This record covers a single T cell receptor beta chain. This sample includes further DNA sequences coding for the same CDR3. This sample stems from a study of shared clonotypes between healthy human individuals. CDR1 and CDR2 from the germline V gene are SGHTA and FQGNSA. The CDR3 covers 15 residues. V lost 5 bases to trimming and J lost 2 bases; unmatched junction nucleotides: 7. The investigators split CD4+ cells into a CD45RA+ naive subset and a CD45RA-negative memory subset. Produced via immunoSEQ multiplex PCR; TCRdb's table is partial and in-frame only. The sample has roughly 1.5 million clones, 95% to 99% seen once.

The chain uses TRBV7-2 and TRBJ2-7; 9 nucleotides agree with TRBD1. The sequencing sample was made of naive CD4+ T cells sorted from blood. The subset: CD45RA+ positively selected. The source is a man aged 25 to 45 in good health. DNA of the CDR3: TGTGCCAGCAGCCTTACTGGGACAGGGCCCTACGAGCAGTACTTC. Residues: CASSLTGTGPYEQYF.